Sequencing of this TCR beta chain was carried out in a study of blood T cell repertoires in COVID-19. About the study: Sources were T cells, B-cell-depleted T cells, or PBMCs; the material itself was cDNA or gDNA.

In the original processing: The authors estimated nucleated cell counts from reference gene primer amplification. The table came from immunoSEQ multiplex PCR; TCRdb's copy has only in-frame clones and leaves some out. The V and J calls and clone size were taken over from that table, and D and trimming were inferred from the DNA. This sample yields about 150,000 clones, of which approximately 90% are seen a single time; about 4.6% belongs to the top ten. V lost 1 base and J lost 3; bases outside the gene matches: 6. This CDR3 is 15 amino acids long. Looked up from germline, CDR1 is SGHTA and CDR2 is FQGNSA.

This chain joins TRBV7-2 and TRBJ2-7; 7 bases align to TRBD1. The sample taken for sequencing was peripheral blood. The clonotype was recovered from a woman aged 60-70 years with active or convalescent COVID-19. CDR3 nucleotides: TGTGCCAGCAGCTTAGATATGGGACAGCTCTACGAGCAGTACTTC. This codes for CASSLDMGQLYEQYF.